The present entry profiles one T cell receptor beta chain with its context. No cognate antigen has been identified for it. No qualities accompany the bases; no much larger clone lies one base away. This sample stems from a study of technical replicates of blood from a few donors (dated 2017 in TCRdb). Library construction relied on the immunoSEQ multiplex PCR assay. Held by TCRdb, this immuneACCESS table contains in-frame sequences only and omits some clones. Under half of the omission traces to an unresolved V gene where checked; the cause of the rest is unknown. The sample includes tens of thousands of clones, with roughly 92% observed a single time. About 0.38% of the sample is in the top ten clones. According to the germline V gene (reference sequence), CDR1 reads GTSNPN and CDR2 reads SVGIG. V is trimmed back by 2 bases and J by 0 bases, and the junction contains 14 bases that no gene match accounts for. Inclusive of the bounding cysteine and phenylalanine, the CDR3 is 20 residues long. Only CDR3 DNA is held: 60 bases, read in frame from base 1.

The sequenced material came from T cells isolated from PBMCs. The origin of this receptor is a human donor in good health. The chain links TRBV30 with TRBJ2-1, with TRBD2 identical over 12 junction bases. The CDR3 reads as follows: CAWSLRGLAGGPVSYNEQFF. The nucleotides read TGTGCCTGGAGTTTAAGGGGGCTAGCGGGAGGGCCTGTCTCCTACAATGAGCAGTTCTTC.